The 29 T cell receptor beta chains in this list originate from one sample, sequenced in a study of blood T cells in healthy people across ages. For the second PCR, which ran for 7 to 11 cycles, a sample-barcoded 5' primer and a J-beta primer mix were used. MiXCR, applied by TCRdb to the 5' RACE reads, yields one record per CDR3 protein. The sample lists 1.8 million or so distinct CDR3 sequences; around 42% were seen once. Sequencing was performed on blood. These receptor sequences come from a human donor in good health.

As concerns this clonotype: The junction shows a germline mismatch at one end, possibly a read error. The chain carries TRBV7-3 and TRBJ2-2; D is unclear. The CDR3 is made up of 15 amino acids. Germline loops: CDR1 SGHTA, CDR2 FQGTGA. CDR3 bases: TGTGCCGGCAGCTTAATCGGCCAATTCACCGGGGAGCTGTTTTTT. Protein sequence: CAGSLIGQFTGELFF.

This clonotype was seen a handful of times. This chain joins TRBV2 and TRBJ2-2; D uncertain. Germline V gene sequence: CDR1 SNHLY, CDR2 FYNNEI. CDR3 length: 14 residues. V was trimmed by 2 bases and J by 1 base, leaving 5 bases between them. CDR3 protein: CASSERQNTGELFF. In nucleotides, the CDR3 is TGTGCCAGCAGTGAAAGGCAGAACACCGGGGAGCTGTTTTTT.

Concerning this clonotype itself: The final CDR3 position lacks the conserved phenylalanine or tryptophan, pointing to a likely read error. This chain connects TRBV30 to TRBJ2-1, with a tentative D call TRBD1 (5 bases). The germline V gene has CDR1 GTSNPN and CDR2 SVGIG (reference sequence). V lost 0 bases and J lost 4, with 7 bases in between. This CDR3 has 13 residues. The CDR3 DNA reads TGTGCCTGGAGTGTACAGGCATACAATGAGCAGTTCCTC. Protein sequence: CAWSVQAYNEQFL.

This chain uses TRBV29-1 with TRBJ1-2; 10 positions agree with TRBD1. Germline-derived CDR1 and CDR2 are SQVTM and ANQGSEA. This CDR3 contains 14 residues. The ends lost 3 bases at V and 4 bases at J; junction bases unmatched: 5. The CDR3 reads CSVDWTGGSYGYTF. The CDR3 DNA reads as TGCAGCGTTGATTGGACAGGGGGTTCCTATGGCTACACCTTC.

This sequence joins TRBV6-2 or TRBV6-3 and TRBJ1-1, with 7 bases lining up with TRBD1. The germline gives CDR1 MNHEY, CDR2 SVGEGT. There are 14 residues in the CDR3. The trim removed 4 bases at V and 3 bases at J, leaving 5 bases unmatched. This chain's CDR3 is CASSSSGQDTEAFF. The CDR3 nucleotides are TGTGCCAGCAGTTCGTCAGGACAGGACACTGAAGCTTTCTTT.

This chain joins TRBV7-9 and TRBJ1-2; 9 nucleotides agree with TRBD1. V was pared by 5 bases and J by 6 bases, with 7 bases of the junction left unmatched. Per germline, CDR1 SEHNR and CDR2 FQNEAQ (reference sequence). The CDR3 sequence is 14 residues long. CDR3 loop: CASSPGTGSDGYTF. The CDR3 DNA sequence: TGTGCCAGCAGCCCCGGGACAGGGTCGGATGGCTACACCTTC.

J is TRBJ2-3 and V is TRBV15; perhaps TRBD2 as D (6 bases). Germline CDR1 and CDR2: LNHNV and YYDKDF (reference sequence). V dropped 3 bases and J dropped 3 bases, with 16 bases sitting between them. This CDR3 comprises 16 residues. CDR3 protein: CATSSTPRGATDTQYF. The CDR3 nucleotides are TGTGCCACCAGCAGCACCCCGCGGGGTGCAACAGATACGCAGTATTTT.

The chain is built from TRBV6-1 and TRBJ2-1, with 7 positions matching TRBD1. J lost 4 bases, V lost 11 bases, and 17 bases had no gene match. CDR1 is MNHNS, CDR2 SASEGT, per germline. The CDR3 totals 16 residues. CDR3 loop: CALIARRQGTYNEQFF. The CDR3 DNA follows: TGTGCCTTAATTGCACGCAGACAGGGAACTTACAATGAGCAGTTCTTC.

The sample holds many counts of this clonotype. J is TRBJ2-1 and V is TRBV27; D uncertain. CDR3 length equals 11 residues. Germline-derived CDR1 and CDR2 are MNHEY and SMNVEV (reference sequence). Trimming shortened V by 7 bases and J by 11 bases, and 12 bases separated the two germline ends. The CDR3 region is CASNLLGKQFF. The CDR3 region has the DNA TGTGCCAGCAACTTGCTGGGGAAGCAGTTCTTC.

The sample holds a few counts of this clonotype. The rearrangement uses TRBV7-2 and TRBJ2-7; TRBD2 aligns across 12 bases. J lost 1 base, V lost 5 bases, and 9 bases had no gene match. This CDR3 comprises 17 residues. Germline CDR1 is SGHTA and CDR2 is FQGNSA. The DNA for the CDR3 is TGTGCCAGCAGCCCGAGACTAGCGGGGGCGCGGTCCTACGAGCAGTACTTC. Translating it yields CASSPRLAGARSYEQYF.

This clonotype was detected once. This sequence joins TRBV6-5 and TRBJ2-3, with 7 bases that match TRBD1. This CDR3 contains 16 residues. Trimming took 6 bases from V and 3 from J; bases not matched to a gene: 12. The germline CDR1 and CDR2 sequences are MNHEY and SVGAGI. The CDR3 protein is CASRVPGGSPTDTQYF. The CDR3 nucleotides are TGTGCCAGCAGGGTCCCAGGGGGATCCCCTACAGATACGCAGTATTTT.

This rearrangement joins TRBV12-3 or TRBV12-4 to TRBJ1-1, with 8 nucleotides matching TRBD1. Trimming removed 5 bases from V and 5 bases from J; junction bases left unmatched: 13. The CDR3 is 16 residues long. Here the CDR3 reads CASSQNQGALATEAFF. Here the CDR3 DNA reads TGTGCCAGCAGTCAGAATCAGGGGGCGCTAGCTACTGAAGCTTTCTTT.

In this sample, this clonotype turned up a few times. V is TRBV6-2 or TRBV6-3 and J is TRBJ2-3; 8 nucleotides agree with TRBD2. V was pared by 6 bases and J by 0 bases, with 5 bases of the junction left unmatched. The CDR3 is 15 amino acids. Per the germline V gene, CDR1 is MNHEY and CDR2 is SVGEGT. In DNA form, the CDR3 reads TGTGCCAGCAGAGTAGCGGGGACTAGCACAGATACGCAGTATTTT. Its translation is CASRVAGTSTDTQYF.

This clonotype has a handful of counts. J is TRBJ2-7 and V is TRBV11-3; no clear D. Germline V gene lookup returns CDR1 SGHNT and CDR2 YENEEA. The CDR3 covers 13 residues. With 2 bases removed from V and 2 bases from J, the gap between germline ends came to 7 bases. The CDR3 region is CASSLKWAYEQYF. The CDR3 coding sequence is TGTGCCAGCAGCTTAAAGTGGGCCTACGAGCAGTACTTC.

The chain combines TRBV7-9 with TRBJ2-4, with D perhaps assigned TRBD1 or TRBD2 (6 bases each). TRBJ2-7 explains the end of the DNA better; the J call may be wrong. The germline CDR1 and CDR2 sequences are SEHNR and FQNEAQ (reference sequence). The CDR3 covers 15 residues. For the CDR3, the DNA is TGTGCCAGCAGCTTAGTTTCGGGGGCAACCTACGAGCAGTACTTC. Residues: CASSLVSGATYEQYF.

V gene TRBV2 combines with J gene TRBJ2-1; 7 nucleotides agree with TRBD2. From germline, CDR1 is SNHLY and CDR2 FYNNEI. The CDR3 contains 14 residues. Trimming took 9 bases from V and 5 from J; bases not matched to a gene: 10. Here the CDR3 reads CARGGLNKNNEQFF. The CDR3 DNA sequence: TGTGCCAGGGGGGGACTAAATAAGAACAATGAGCAGTTCTTC.

The rearrangement links TRBV9 to TRBJ2-3, with D possibly TRBD1 on 7 matching bases. This CDR3 comprises 16 residues. Germline V gives CDR1 SGDLS, CDR2 YYNGEE. The V end was cut by 3 bases, the J end by 2 bases, with 16 bases between. DNA of the CDR3: TGTGCCAGCAGCGAGTCAGGGGGGATTTCCACAGATACGCAGTATTTT. It translates to CASSESGGISTDTQYF.

This sequence joins TRBV6-1 and TRBJ2-5, with 14 bases fitting TRBD2. Judging by the DNA end, TRBJ2-7 fits better; the J call may be wrong. The CDR3 sequence is 19 residues long. Germline V gives CDR1 MNHNS, CDR2 SASEGT. The CDR3 coding sequence is TGTGCCAGCAGACCCGGACTAGCGGGGGGAGGAATGGGTGGCTACGAGCAGTACTTC. As protein: CASRPGLAGGGMGGYEQYF.

V usage is TRBV5-5 and J usage is TRBJ2-2; D uncertain. The germline V and J ends were trimmed by 1 base and 6 bases, with 10 bases remaining between them. This CDR3 is 14 amino acids long. Looked up from germline, CDR1 is SGHKS and CDR2 is YYEKEE (reference sequence). CDR3 in amino acids: CASSLTPNPGELFF. The CDR3 DNA reads as TGTGCCAGCAGCTTGACCCCCAATCCCGGGGAGCTGTTTTTT.

The chain uses TRBV20-1 and TRBJ2-3; D gene unclear. This CDR3 has 12 amino acids. Per the germline V gene, CDR1 is DFQATT and CDR2 is SNEGSKA (reference sequence). V dropped 7 bases and J dropped 2 bases, with 10 bases sitting between them. CDR3 in DNA: TGCAGTGATTACAGAGCCACAGATACGCAGTATTTT. It encodes CSDYRATDTQYF.

The chain is built from TRBV6-2 or TRBV6-3 and TRBJ1-1; D is uncertain. Germline V CDR1 and CDR2: MNHEY, SVGEGT. This CDR3 region has 15 residues. Trimming shortened V by 6 bases and J by 0 bases, and 14 bases separated the two germline ends. The DNA of the CDR3 is TGTGCCAGCAGCGGGGTCCTGACGGTGAACACTGAAGCTTTCTTT. It is translated as CASSGVLTVNTEAFF.

V usage is TRBV29-1 and J usage is TRBJ2-7, with 9 bases lining up with TRBD1. The V and J ends lost 1 base and 6 bases, in that order; junction bases with no gene match: 10. Germline CDR1 and CDR2: SQVTM and ANQGSEA. There are 15 residues in the CDR3. As DNA, the CDR3 is TGCAGCGTTGAAGTGCCGGGGGACAGGGTCCGCGAGCAGTACTTC. Encoded protein: CSVEVPGDRVREQYF.

The sample holds a few counts of this clonotype. V gene TRBV7-2 combines with J gene TRBJ2-4, with 7 bases matching TRBD1. Matching the DNA end better, TRBJ2-7 makes the J call doubtful. Germline-derived CDR1 and CDR2 are SGHTA and FQGNSA. This CDR3 spans 15 amino acids. The CDR3 protein is CASSFDRQGRYEQYF. The CDR3 region has the DNA TGTGCCAGCAGCTTCGATCGACAGGGAAGGTACGAGCAGTACTTC.

The chain employs TRBV5-1 and TRBJ1-1; TRBD1 agrees at 7 bases. The germline V gene encodes CDR1 SGHRS and CDR2 YFSETQ. After removal of 0 bases from V and 6 bases from J, the junction contained 8 bases not matched to a gene. The CDR3 length is 15 residues. This chain's CDR3 is CASSLDRGLPAEAFF. CDR3 in DNA: TGCGCCAGCAGCTTGGACAGGGGCCTTCCTGCTGAAGCTTTCTTT.

The chain links TRBV14 to TRBJ1-2, with D unresolved. CDR3 length: 13 amino acids. The ends were cut back, 3 bases at V and 6 bases at J, with 11 bases in the middle. Germline-derived CDR1 and CDR2 are SGHDN and FVKESK. DNA of the CDR3: TGTGCCAGCAGCCACGGTAGTAGCGATGGCTACACCTTC. Protein product: CASSHGSSDGYTF.

This clonotype was recorded many times. This chain joins TRBV4-3 and TRBJ2-4; D is undetermined. This CDR3 region has 16 residues. The V gene lost 4 bases and the J gene lost 0 bases, with 13 bases spanning the gap. The germline gives CDR1 LGHNA, CDR2 YSLEER. CDR3 sequence: CASSLIVDLAKNIQYF. CDR3 DNA: TGCGCCAGCAGCCTAATCGTAGATCTAGCCAAAAACATTCAGTACTTC.

This chain's CDR3 is CAGDRWTGGTEAFF. CDR3 DNA: TGTGCAGGCGACAGATGGACAGGGGGCACTGAAGCTTTCTTT. The V and J genes are TRBV7-6 and TRBJ1-1; 10 bases are a match to TRBD1. This CDR3 region has 14 residues. Germline lookup yields CDR1 SGHVS and CDR2 FNYEAQ.

This clonotype was seen many times. One end of the junction is discordant with germline, which a read error may explain. The chain employs TRBV7-2 and TRBJ2-3; TRBD2 agrees at 11 bases. In germline, CDR1 is SGHTA, CDR2 FQGNSA. The CDR3 runs 14 residues. CDR3 coding DNA: TGTGCTAGCAGCTTAGGGACTAGCGGAGATACGCAGTATTTT. This encodes CASSLGTSGDTQYF.

This clonotype was seen only once. The chain uses TRBV20-1 and TRBJ2-5; D perhaps matches TRBD1 (6 bases). Trimming shortened V by 5 bases and J by 5 bases, and 15 bases separated the two germline ends. The germline V gene has CDR1 DFQATT and CDR2 SNEGSKA (reference sequence). CDR3 length: 13 amino acids. The CDR3 nucleotides are TGCAGTGCTCCATCAACAGGGAAGGAGACCCAGTACTTC. This codes for CSAPSTGKETQYF.